This T cell receptor beta chain was documented in a study of graft-versus-host responses after intestinal transplantation. Study at large: After anti-thymocyte globulin induction, recipients took tacrolimus and steroids for approximately three years.

In this sample, this clone turned up once. Here immunoSEQ multiplex PCR was the method, and the copy in TCRdb shows in-frame clones only, minus some. This repertoire shows approximately 24,000 clones, over 90% found once; its top ten account for 0.5% to 0.65%. The CDR3 is made up of 14 amino acids. With 5 bases removed from V and 0 bases from J, the gap between germline ends came to 8 bases. CDR1 is SGHAT, CDR2 FQNNGV, per germline. The receptor's source is a human patient who received an intestinal transplant, so some T cells may come from the graft donor. Sequencing used PBMCs, obtained 18 days after transplant. The chain employs TRBV11-2 and TRBJ1-5; no clear D gene. CDR3 nucleotides: TGTGCCAGCAGCCCGACATATAGCAATCAGCCCCAGCATTTT. Residues: CASSPTYSNQPQHF.